This passage covers 8 T cell receptor beta chains from one sample sequenced in a study of vaccination and CD4 T cells after COVID-19. Treatment meaning: approximately nine-day PBMC culture with coronavirus spike peptide pools or control peptides (ViraFEST assay). These receptors are not linked to any known antigen. The Oncomine TCR Beta short-read assay was what sequenced the DNA obtained from cultured CD4+ T cells. Using its own MiXCR run on the PCR reads, TCRdb lists one record per CDR3 protein. The sample carries roughly 12,000 distinct CDR3 sequences, roughly 80% recorded once. The material was CD4+ T cells from blood, cultured in vitro, obtained after SARS-CoV-2 vaccination. These receptors were obtained from a human donor who received a COVID-19 vaccine.

The V call is TRBV7-7, the J call TRBJ1-2; D is undetermined. Germline lookup yields CDR1 SSHAT and CDR2 FNYEAQ (reference sequence). The CDR3 runs to 12 residues. Trimming took 4 bases from V and 9 from J, leaving 12 bases between them. CDR3 sequence: CASSSTRRSYTF. The DNA of the CDR3 is TGTGCCAGCAGCTCAACAAGAAGGAGCTACACCTTC.

The chain is built from TRBV6-1 and TRBJ1-5; 10 nucleotides agree with TRBD1. Germline CDR1 MNHNS, CDR2 SASEGT. With 6 bases clipped from V and 5 bases from J, the junction kept 4 bases outside the gene matches. The CDR3 spans 14 residues. The CDR3 loop is CASRRQGADQPQHF. In nucleotides, the CDR3 is TGTGCCAGCAGGAGACAGGGGGCGGATCAGCCCCAGCATTTT.

The V call is TRBV20-1, the J call TRBJ2-3; D is perhaps TRBD2 (5 bases). This CDR3 region has 12 residues. Germline CDR1 and CDR2: DFQATT and SNEGSKA (reference sequence). V dropped 3 bases and J dropped 5 bases, with 9 bases sitting between them. In nucleotides, the CDR3 is TGCAGTGCTAGGGTAGCGAGAGATACGCAGTATTTT. Its translation is CSARVARDTQYF.

The genes are TRBV20-1 and TRBJ2-5; D gene unclear. Germline lookup yields CDR1 DFQATT and CDR2 SNEGSKA (reference sequence). Trimming stripped 1 base from V and 5 bases from J, with 11 bases between. This CDR3 has 13 amino acids. The CDR3 DNA sequence: TGCAGTGCTAGAGGCCCGCTTACGGAGACCCAGTACTTC. Translating gives CSARGPLTETQYF.

This chain connects TRBV27 to TRBJ2-7, with D possibly TRBD1 on 6 matching bases. The germline gives CDR1 MNHEY, CDR2 SMNVEV (reference sequence). V dropped 4 bases and J dropped 1 base, with 14 bases sitting between them. The CDR3 has 15 residues. The CDR3 is CASSSRQVRSYEQYF. CDR3 nucleotides: TGTGCCAGCAGTTCTCGACAGGTAAGGTCCTACGAGCAGTACTTC.

This clonotype came up once. The chain links TRBV20-1 to TRBJ1-2, with D maybe TRBD1 (5 bases). The length of the CDR3 is 14 residues. Germline V gives CDR1 DFQATT, CDR2 SNEGSKA (reference sequence). V lost 1 base, J lost 4 bases, and 13 bases lay in between. The CDR3, as DNA: TGCAGTGCTAGAGGTGTGGACATCTCCTATGGCTACACCTTC. It specifies CSARGVDISYGYTF.

The J gene is TRBJ2-1, the V gene TRBV24-1; D is tentatively TRBD1 or TRBD2 (5 bases each). Germline V gives CDR1 KGHDR, CDR2 SFDVKD. Trimming removed 4 bases at V and 6 bases at J, with 15 bases between. The CDR3 runs to 15 residues. This CDR3 reads CATSDQGERSNEQFF. Here the CDR3 DNA reads TGTGCCACCAGTGACCAGGGAGAGAGGTCCAATGAGCAGTTCTTC.

The chain carries TRBV19 and TRBJ2-1; possibly TRBD2 for D (6 bases). V was cut by 2 bases and J by 0 bases, with 11 bases left in between. The CDR3 has 16 residues. From germline, CDR1 is LNHDA and CDR2 SQIVND (reference sequence). The CDR3: CASSISGVISYNEQFF. For the CDR3, the DNA is TGTGCCAGTAGTATATCGGGGGTGATCTCCTACAATGAGCAGTTCTTC. The full variable domain, completed using reference TRBV19 and TRBJ2-1, is DGGITQSPKYLFRKEGQNVTLSCEQNLNHDAMYWYRQDPGQGLRLIYYSQIVNDFQKGDIAEGYSVSREKKESFPLTVTSAQKNPTAFYLCASSISGVISYNEQFFGPGTRLTVL.